This T cell receptor beta chain was obtained from a study of blood T cell repertoires in COVID-19. Turning to the study itself: Acute and convalescent COVID-19 samples came from the United States, Italy and Spain. PBMCs, B-cell-depleted T cells, or T cells were the source of the cDNA or gDNA that made up the material.

Germline CDR1 LNHNV, CDR2 YYDKDF (reference sequence). This CDR3 contains 15 residues. With 0 bases clipped from V and 8 bases from J, the junction kept 4 bases outside the gene matches. Assay used: immunoSEQ multiplex PCR; TCRdb lists only in-frame clones, some missing. The sample carries under 200,000 clones, roughly 80% recorded once. Material: peripheral blood. This clonotype was sampled from a young man with active or convalescent COVID-19. The chain carries TRBV15 and TRBJ2-1; the match to TRBD2 covers 10 bases. The CDR3 bases are TGTGCCACCAGCAGAGATTCTAGCGGGAGTTATGAGCAGTTCTTC. It codes for CATSRDSSGSYEQFF.